The TCR beta chain described here comes from a study of siplizumab effects on memory and regulatory T cells. Study-wide findings and caveats: Alloreactive sequences that could be traced to unstimulated CD4+ memory cells showed a significant reduction under siplizumab. The apparent diversity of naive T cells exceeded that of memory cells, and naive T cells seemed to make a major contribution to the alloresponse.

As regards this clone: Its specificity is unknown.

Clones were sequenced by immunoSEQ multiplex PCR, and TCRdb holds only the in-frame ones, with some missing. The sample lists tens of thousands of clones, about 89% occurring once. Germline lookup yields CDR1 SEHNR and CDR2 FQNEAQ (reference sequence). This CDR3 is built from 12 residues. V lost 4 bases and J 5 bases, leaving 9 bases between the germline ends. This receptor was identified in a human donor in good health. The specimen was CD8+ T cells sorted from blood. The V gene is TRBV7-9, the J gene TRBJ2-7; D uncertain. The CDR3 DNA is TGTGCCAGCAGCTCCCCTGCCCACGAGCAGTACTTC. Protein product: CASSSPAHEQYF.